The 24 T cell receptor beta chains in this list originate from one sample, sequenced in a study of radiotherapy plus CTLA-4 blockade in lung cancer. This table comes from immunoSEQ multiplex PCR, and its TCRdb copy is limited to in-frame clones, with some not included. Among 15,000 or so clones listed, about two thirds were seen once. Sequenced material: peripheral blood, taken from a patient treated with radiotherapy plus ipilimumab. The receptors come from a human donor with non-small cell lung cancer whose response to radiotherapy plus ipilimumab could not be evaluated.

This clone was seen a handful of times. The chain links TRBV7-2 to TRBJ1-5, with D tentatively TRBD1 (5 bases). Germline-derived CDR1 and CDR2 are SGHTA and FQGNSA. This CDR3 spans 15 amino acids. Trimming stripped 1 base from V and 7 bases from J, with 14 bases between. Here the CDR3 reads CASSLEVAAGQPQHF. CDR3 in DNA: TGTGCCAGCAGCTTAGAGGTCGCGGCAGGGCAGCCCCAGCATTTT. The full variable domain, rest sourced from reference TRBV7-2 and TRBJ1-5, is GAGVSQSPSNKVTEKGKDVELRCDPISGHTALYWYRQSLGQGLEFLIYFQGNSAPDKSGLPSDRFSAERTGGSVSTLTIQRTQQEDSAVYLCASSLEVAAGQPQHFGDGTRLSIL.

The chain is built from TRBV7-6 and TRBJ2-7; TRBD2 might be the D (6 bases). The CDR3 has 13 amino acids. With 1 base removed from V and 3 bases from J, the gap between germline ends came to 7 bases. The germline CDR1 and CDR2 sequences are SGHVS and FNYEAQ. The CDR3 region has the DNA TGTGCCAGCAGCTTAGGACTAGGCTACGAGCAGTACGTC. Translation: CASSLGLGYEQYV.

The J gene is TRBJ1-3, the V gene TRBV9; D is unclear. The CDR3 extends over 15 amino acids. Germline lookup yields CDR1 SGDLS and CDR2 YYNGEE. Trimming pared 4 bases from V and 4 bases from J, leaving 15 bases between. This CDR3 reads CASSRELTSGNTIYF. The CDR3 DNA sequence: TGTGCCAGCAGCCGGGAGCTGACATCAGGAAACACCATATATTTT.

The chain uses TRBV12-5 and TRBJ2-5, with 8 bases lining up with TRBD2. The junction had 2 bases not matched to a gene; V was cut back by 3 bases and J by 2 bases. The CDR3 is 14 amino acids. CDR1 and CDR2 from the germline V gene are LGHNT and FRNRAP. The CDR3 sequence: CASGLSGGQETQYF. In nucleotides, the CDR3 is TGTGCTAGTGGTTTATCGGGGGGGCAAGAGACCCAGTACTTC.

The V and J genes are TRBV7-9 and TRBJ2-5; possible D gene TRBD2, 6 bases. The CDR3 is 14 residues long. The germline V gene has CDR1 SEHNR and CDR2 FQNEAQ (reference sequence). The ends were cut back, 5 bases at V and 7 bases at J, with 17 bases in the middle. The CDR3 sequence: CASSPPGVPGTQYF. Here the CDR3 DNA reads TGTGCCAGCAGCCCCCCGGGGGTTCCTGGGACCCAGTACTTC.

This clone was seen only a few times. The CDR3, as DNA: TGTGCCTGGAGTCAGGGGGCGCGAGGTTCACCCCTCCACTTT. Translating it yields CAWSQGARGSPLHF. The chain uses TRBV30 and TRBJ1-6, with 8 bases fitting TRBD1. The J segment lost 9 bases and the V segment lost 2 bases, leaving 6 bases of the junction unmatched. The CDR3 length is 14 residues. Germline CDR1 GTSNPN, CDR2 SVGIG (reference sequence).

The chain joins TRBV13 to TRBJ2-7, with D possibly matching TRBD2 (7 bases). V lost 3 bases, J lost 6 bases, and 15 bases lay in between. The CDR3 sequence is 14 residues long. Germline lookup yields CDR1 PRHDT and CDR2 FYEKMQ (reference sequence). The CDR3 loop reads CASSLRGGRIEQYV. CDR3 DNA sequence: TGTGCCAGCAGCTTGAGGGGGGGGAGAATCGAGCAGTACGTC.

The chain carries TRBV7-2 and TRBJ2-2; TRBD2 aligns across 9 bases. V lost 1 base and J lost 2; bases outside the gene matches: 5. The CDR3 length is 17 residues. CDR1 is SGHTA, CDR2 FQGNSA, per germline. CDR3 loop: CASSLVSGGSNTGELFF. The DNA for the CDR3 is TGTGCCAGCAGCTTAGTTAGCGGGGGCTCAAACACCGGGGAGCTGTTTTTT.

This clone is judged medium-sized. The junction shows a germline mismatch at one end, possibly a read error. Distinct nucleotide sequences in the sample also encode this CDR3. The chain uses TRBV5-5 and TRBJ1-3; 10 bases are a match to TRBD1. Per the germline V gene, CDR1 is SGHKS and CDR2 is YYEKEE (reference sequence). The CDR3 extends over 17 amino acids. CDR3 residues: CASSQRTGGRAGNTIYF. CDR3 bases: TGCGCCAGCAGCCAAAGGACAGGGGGTAGAGCTGGAAACACCATATATTTT.

The CDR3: CASSLGPGTGRDTQYF. The CDR3 coding sequence is TGTGCCAGCAGCTTGGGTCCCGGGACAGGGAGGGATACGCAGTATTTT. This chain links TRBV5-5 with TRBJ2-3; 9 positions agree with TRBD1. This CDR3 contains 16 residues. V was pared by 0 bases and J by 6 bases, with 8 bases of the junction left unmatched. Germline V gene lookup returns CDR1 SGHKS and CDR2 YYEKEE (reference sequence).

The chain couples TRBV20-1 to TRBJ1-2, with TRBD1 identical over 7 bases. CDR1 and CDR2 (germline): DFQATT, SNEGSKA (reference sequence). The CDR3 consists of 11 residues. Trimming at V came to 8 bases and at J to 10 bases, leaving 10 bases not matched to a gene. The CDR3 reads CSPNGQVLYTF. Written as DNA, the CDR3 is TGCAGTCCTAATGGACAGGTGCTCTACACCTTC.

This chain joins TRBV6-5 and TRBJ1-5; 10 nucleotides align to TRBD1. V trimming: 6 bases; J trimming: 7 bases; junction bases outside the gene matches: 9. The germline V gene has CDR1 MNHEY and CDR2 SVGAGI. CDR3 length: 15 residues. CDR3 nucleotides: TGTGCCAGCAGCCCCGGGACAGGGGTGGGCCAGCCCCAGCATTTT. Translated, it gives CASSPGTGVGQPQHF.

The chain is built from TRBV10-3 and TRBJ1-2; TRBD1 might be the D (6 bases). The CDR3 totals 13 residues. V shed 3 bases and J shed 2 bases, with 7 bases lying between them. Germline values: CDR1 ENHRY, CDR2 SYGVKD. The CDR3: CAISDQGNYGYTF. CDR3 nucleotide sequence: TGTGCCATCAGTGATCAGGGGAACTATGGCTACACCTTC.

This chain connects TRBV2 to TRBJ1-5, with 8 bases matching TRBD1. Germline V CDR1 and CDR2: SNHLY, FYNNEI. The CDR3 is made up of 15 amino acids. J gave up 0 bases and V 6 bases, and 4 bases lay outside the gene matches. CDR3 DNA: TGTGCCAGCAGAAACGGACAGGGTAGCAATCAGCCCCAGCATTTT. Amino acid sequence: CASRNGQGSNQPQHF.

This clone has a handful of counts. The chain links TRBV6-1 to TRBJ1-1; D is unresolved. V gave up 8 bases and J gave up 1 base, with 11 bases separating them. The CDR3 spans 13 residues. Germline CDR1 MNHNS, CDR2 SASEGT. The CDR3 here is CASRGVGNTEAFF. The DNA for the CDR3 is TGTGCCAGCCGCGGGGTGGGGAACACTGAAGCTTTCTTT.

This clone appeared a single time. The chain employs TRBV27 and TRBJ2-7; TRBD1 matches 10 bases. CDR1 is MNHEY, CDR2 SMNVEV, per germline (reference sequence). The CDR3 runs 15 residues. Trimming took 2 bases from V and 3 from J; bases not matched to a gene: 4. The CDR3 sequence is CASSLIRDRGYEQYV. The DNA for the CDR3 is TGTGCCAGCAGTTTAATCCGGGACAGGGGCTACGAGCAGTACGTC.

The chain is built from TRBV2 and TRBJ1-1; D possibly corresponds to TRBD1 (5 bases). The V end lost 7 bases, the J end lost 0 bases, and 15 bases lay between the germline ends. Germline lookup yields CDR1 SNHLY and CDR2 FYNNEI. There are 15 residues in the CDR3. The CDR3 loop is CASIPSGRVNTEAFF. The CDR3 region has the DNA TGTGCCAGCATTCCGTCAGGCAGGGTGAACACTGAAGCTTTCTTT.

This rearrangement joins TRBV2 to TRBJ1-2; D gene ambiguous. The CDR3 runs 16 residues. CDR1 and CDR2 (germline): SNHLY, FYNNEI. V lost 0 bases and J lost 3, with 14 bases in between. The CDR3 DNA reads TGTGCCAGCAGTGAAGCTGGTGCGTACGGTGACTATGGCTACACCTTC. Its protein product is CASSEAGAYGDYGYTF. Looking up the rest from reference TRBV2 and TRBJ1-2 gives the full variable domain: EPEVTQTPSHQVTQMGQEVILRCVPISNHLYFYWYRQILGQKVEFLVSFYNNEISEKSEIFDDQFSVERPDGSNFTLKIRSTKLEDSAMYFCASSEAGAYGDYGYTFGSGTRLTVV.

The chain combines TRBV4-2 with TRBJ2-1; 7 bases agree with TRBD1. The CDR3 consists of 16 residues. The V segment lost 0 bases and the J segment 3 bases; nucleotides outside the gene matches: 5. Germline loops: CDR1 LGHNA, CDR2 YNFKEQ. DNA of the CDR3: TGTGCCAGCAGCCAAGAACGAGACAGGGACTACAATGAGCAGTTCTTC. Its protein is CASSQERDRDYNEQFF.

As DNA, the CDR3 is TGTGCCAGCAGCCGACAGGGCCGAGAGACCCAGTACTTC. Its protein product is CASSRQGRETQYF. The V gene is TRBV27, the J gene TRBJ2-5; 7 nucleotides match TRBD1. There are 13 residues in the CDR3. CDR1 is MNHEY, CDR2 SMNVEV, per germline (reference sequence). Losses at the gene ends were 6 bases for V and 4 bases for J; bases not matched to a gene: 5.

The rearrangement joins TRBV29-1 to TRBJ2-2; 11 nucleotides line up with TRBD1. The CDR3 loop spans 12 amino acids. Trimming cost V 7 bases and J 7 bases; bases outside gene matches: 2. CDR1 and CDR2 (germline): SQVTM, ANQGSEA. For the CDR3, the DNA is TGCAGCGGGACAGGGGGCAGCGGGGAGCTGTTTTTT. Translating it yields CSGTGGSGELFF.

The V gene is TRBV6-5, the J gene TRBJ1-1; D unclear. The CDR3 is 14 amino acids. V was shortened by 5 bases and J by 3 bases, with 13 bases between the two germline ends. Germline lookup yields CDR1 MNHEY and CDR2 SVGAGI. CDR3 DNA sequence: TGTGCCAGCAGTCTCGACACGGCGTACACTGAAGCTTTCTTT. Amino acid sequence: CASSLDTAYTEAFF.

The chain carries TRBV5-6 and TRBJ1-2, with TRBD1 identical over 7 bases. The CDR3 extends over 13 amino acids. Germline V gene data show CDR1 as SGHDT and CDR2 as YYEEEE. V lost 0 bases, J lost 8 bases, and 4 bases stayed unmatched. The CDR3 nucleotides read TGTGCCAGCAGCTTGGGACAGGGAATCGGCTACACCTTC. It is translated as CASSLGQGIGYTF.

This clone was seen only a few times. The chain uses TRBV5-4 and TRBJ1-2, with D maybe TRBD1 (5 bases). V shed 5 bases and J shed 8 bases, with 19 bases lying between them. This CDR3 is 14 amino acids long. Germline V CDR1 and CDR2: SGHNT, YYREEE (reference sequence). The CDR3 nucleotides are TGTGCCAGCAGACCCGGGACTGGTGTTTTGGGCTACACCTTC. Its translation is CASRPGTGVLGYTF.